The text below deals with one TCR beta chain. Its cognate antigen is unknown. Sample treatment: oral pan-JAK inhibitor, 5-10 mg twice daily. Lesional scalp punch biopsies and peripheral blood were collected from alopecia areata patients. The authors sorted CD4+ and CD8+ T cells from PBMCs. CDR3 length: 14 amino acids. J lost 4 bases, V lost 7 bases, and 9 bases had no gene match. Germline assignment: CDR1 MNHNY and CDR2 SVGAGI (reference sequence). This sample was included in a study of CD8+ T cells in alopecia areata. Overall study findings and caveats: Clonality in the scalp and expanded CD8+ clones ranked among the top 100 were significantly decreased by tofacitinib. Patients showed less clear TCR sequence sharing than mice, possibly partly because of HLA diversity.

Sequencing templates came from extracted RNA that was reverse transcribed into cDNA. The protocol was immunoSEQ multiplex PCR, while the TCRdb copy is restricted to in-frame clones and leaves out a portion. The sample includes 85,000 to 110,000 clones, 70% to 90% of them seen just once. The chain recombines TRBV6-6 with TRBJ2-7; 8 nucleotides line up with TRBD1. The starting material was CD8+ T cells sorted from blood, obtained at roughly week 30, from a patient treated with tofacitinib. The TCR sequence derives from a human donor with alopecia areata. The CDR3 DNA follows: TGTGCCAGCAAACCGGGACAGGAAATGTACGAGCAGTACTTC. Translated, it gives CASKPGQEMYEQYF.